Shown below are 21 T cell receptor beta chains from a single sample sequenced in a study of T cells in Graves' hyperthyroidism and ophthalmopathy. RNA transcripts gave rise to amplified TCR beta CDR3 regions. With the HTBI primer set, the TCR CDR3 went through a first round of RT-PCR. TCRdb used MiXCR to reprocess the multiplex PCR reads, holding one entry per CDR3 protein. Here the sample spans a few hundred thousand distinct CDR3 sequences, 15% to 20% being singletons. The sequencing input was blood. These TCRs come from a woman aged 25-40 years with Graves' ophthalmopathy.

The genes are TRBV11-2 and TRBJ2-2; TRBD1 matches 7 bases. After removal of 5 bases from V and 6 bases from J, the junction contained 6 bases not matched to a gene. Germline values: CDR1 SGHAT, CDR2 FQNNGV. This CDR3 is 14 amino acids long. CDR3 in amino acids: CASSRTGRSGELFF. CDR3 DNA: TGTGCCAGCAGCCGGACAGGCCGTTCCGGGGAGCTGTTTTTT. Filled out from reference TRBV11-2 and TRBJ2-2, the complete variable domain reads EAGVAQSPRYKIIEKRQSVAFWCNPISGHATLYWYQQILGQGPKLLIQFQNNGVVDDSQLPKDRFSAERLKGVDSTLKIQPAKLEDSAVYLCASSRTGRSGELFFGEGSRLTVL.

This chain joins TRBV20-1 and TRBJ1-3, with unresolved D. V was trimmed by 3 bases and J by 1 base, leaving 13 bases between them. Germline V gives CDR1 DFQATT, CDR2 SNEGSKA (reference sequence). This CDR3 comprises 15 residues. This CDR3 reads CSASRGAPSGNTIYF. CDR3 bases: TGCAGTGCTAGTCGGGGAGCCCCGTCTGGAAACACCATATATTTT.

This clonotype appeared many times. The V gene is TRBV6-2 or TRBV6-3, the J gene TRBJ1-2; D not certain. The CDR3 is 13 residues long. Trimming left V 2 bases short and J 5 bases short, with 9 bases between. The germline V gene has CDR1 MNHEY and CDR2 SVGEGT. DNA of the CDR3: TGTGCCAGCAGTTACGACGATGGGTATGGCTACACCTTC. Translating gives CASSYDDGYGYTF.

The rearrangement uses TRBV6-2 or TRBV6-3 and TRBJ2-3, with D possibly being TRBD2 (5 bases). The V end was cut by 0 bases, the J end by 4 bases, with 14 bases between. This CDR3 spans 16 amino acids. The germline CDR1 and CDR2 sequences are MNHEY and SVGEGT. The CDR3 nucleotides read TGTGCCAGCAGTTACTCCCAACCGGGAAGGGCAGATACGCAGTATTTT. It codes for CASSYSQPGRADTQYF.

In its sample, this clonotype was seen many times. The J gene is TRBJ1-1, the V gene TRBV16, with 7 bases fitting TRBD1. CDR1 is KGHSY, CDR2 FQNENV, per germline. The CDR3 consists of 15 residues. J was trimmed by 5 bases and V by 6 bases; bases with no gene match: 12. The CDR3 coding sequence is TGTGCCAGCAGTCTTCCAGGGGGAGCTGGGACTGAAGCTTTCTTT. Amino acids: CASSLPGGAGTEAFF.

The genes are TRBV10-3 and TRBJ2-1; TRBD2 agrees at 11 bases. CDR3 length equals 17 residues. From germline, CDR1 is ENHRY and CDR2 SYGVKD. V dropped 4 bases and J dropped 9; count of bases not matched to a gene: 14. CDR3 DNA sequence: TGTGCCATCAGTGGAGGCAGGAGGCTAGCGGGAGGTGGTGAGCAGTTCTTC. Residues: CAISGGRRLAGGGEQFF.

In regard to this clonotype: A read error may be the cause here, since a much bigger clone is one base away. CDR3 amino acids: CAVSEPGGMNTEAFF. The DNA for the CDR3 is TGTGCCGTCAGTGAGCCCGGGGGGATGAACACTGAAGCTTTCTTT. This chain uses TRBV10-3 with TRBJ1-1; D might be TRBD1 (5 bases). The CDR3 loop spans 15 amino acids. Germline CDR1 is ENHRY and CDR2 is SYGVKD.

In this sample, this clonotype turned up many times. The genes are TRBV6-1 and TRBJ2-7; D remains ambiguous. The CDR3 totals 14 residues. Trimming left V 8 bases short and J 3 bases short, with 17 bases between. CDR1 is MNHNS, CDR2 SASEGT, per germline. The CDR3 region is CASRPLDPYYEQYF. The CDR3 DNA reads as TGTGCCAGCCGACCTCTAGACCCCTACTACGAGCAGTACTTC.

The table lists this clonotype with many counts. The chain uses TRBV11-2 and TRBJ2-7; D may be TRBD1 or TRBD2 (5 bases each). Trimming stripped 3 bases from V and 3 bases from J, with 21 bases between. Germline V lookup: CDR1 SGHAT, CDR2 FQNNGV. The CDR3 has 17 amino acids. This CDR3 reads CASSFGASSIGGYEQYF. The CDR3 nucleotides read TGTGCCAGCAGCTTTGGGGCATCCAGTATTGGAGGCTACGAGCAGTACTTC.

The V call is TRBV27, the J call TRBJ1-5; 7 nucleotides agree with TRBD1. V was pared by 5 bases and J by 4 bases, with 11 bases of the junction left unmatched. This CDR3 spans 16 amino acids. The germline gives CDR1 MNHEY, CDR2 SMNVEV (reference sequence). The CDR3 here is CASSPRPGQINQPQHF. The CDR3 DNA reads as TGTGCCAGCAGTCCGAGACCGGGACAGATAAATCAGCCCCAGCATTTT.

This clonotype has ten or more counts. The gene calls are TRBV6-1 and TRBJ2-7, with 7 nucleotides matching TRBD1. CDR3 length equals 15 residues. The V segment lost 7 bases and the J segment 2 bases; nucleotides outside the gene matches: 11. In germline, CDR1 is MNHNS, CDR2 SASEGT. Here the CDR3 reads CASTPSLGQTYEQYF. CDR3 bases: TGTGCCAGCACTCCCAGCCTGGGACAGACCTACGAGCAGTACTTC.

This clonotype was seen a handful of times. The chain employs TRBV19 and TRBJ2-1; D may be TRBD1 (5 bases). V was cut by 5 bases and J by 3 bases, with 17 bases left in between. The CDR3 has 16 amino acids. CDR1 LNHDA and CDR2 SQIVND come from the germline V gene (reference sequence). The CDR3 DNA sequence: TGTGCCAGTAGTCGAAGGGTTCAGGGCATCTACAATGAGCAGTTCTTC. Translated, it gives CASSRRVQGIYNEQFF.

This clonotype occurred many times. The chain joins TRBV6-5 to TRBJ2-7, with TRBD1 identical over 7 bases. The trim removed 3 bases at V and 4 bases at J, leaving 6 bases unmatched. This CDR3 comprises 14 residues. Germline V CDR1 and CDR2: MNHEY, SVGAGI. The CDR3 sequence is CASSYRDSPYEQYF. In DNA form, the CDR3 reads TGTGCCAGCAGTTATCGGGACAGTCCATACGAGCAGTACTTC.

This clonotype was observed many times. The chain is built from TRBV28 and TRBJ1-2, with 7 bases matching TRBD1. Germline loops: CDR1 MDHEN, CDR2 SYDVKM. The CDR3 runs 12 residues. Trimming cost V 8 bases and J 5 bases; bases outside gene matches: 5. The CDR3 nucleotides read TGTGCCAGCCGTACAGGGGTGTATGGCTACACCTTC. It is translated as CASRTGVYGYTF.

The chain joins TRBV6-4 to TRBJ2-3, with D perhaps matching TRBD2 (6 bases). The CDR3 extends over 15 amino acids. Trimming removed 2 bases at V and 5 bases at J, with 14 bases between. Looked up from germline, CDR1 is MRHNA and CDR2 is SNTAGT. The CDR3 is CASSDLSGSIDTQYF. Here the CDR3 DNA reads TGTGCCAGCAGTGACCTCAGCGGGTCTATAGATACGCAGTATTTT.

This clonotype was detected ten times or more. The V and J genes are TRBV10-3 and TRBJ2-7, with D maybe TRBD1 (6 bases). The CDR3 length is 14 residues. Trimming shortened V by 5 bases and J by 3 bases, and 14 bases separated the two germline ends. The germline CDR1 and CDR2 sequences are ENHRY and SYGVKD. The CDR3 reads CAISPINRDYEQYF. The CDR3 DNA sequence: TGTGCCATCAGTCCCATTAACAGGGACTACGAGCAGTACTTC.

The J gene is TRBJ2-1, the V gene TRBV29-1; the match to TRBD1 covers 9 bases. The germline gives CDR1 SQVTM, CDR2 ANQGSEA. The CDR3 has 15 amino acids. V dropped 4 bases and J dropped 7; count of bases not matched to a gene: 11. In DNA, the CDR3 is TGCAGCGTTGGTTCCGAGGGGACAGGGCATAATGAGCAGTTCTTC. Encoded protein: CSVGSEGTGHNEQFF.

The gene calls are TRBV7-9 and TRBJ2-3, with D possibly being TRBD1 (6 bases). Germline CDR1 SEHNR, CDR2 FQNEAQ (reference sequence). The ends were cut back, 6 bases at V and 0 bases at J, with 10 bases in the middle. The CDR3 totals 14 residues. The CDR3 DNA sequence: TGTGCCAGCAGAAAAGGGGGAAGCACAGATACGCAGTATTTT. This translates into CASRKGGSTDTQYF.

This sequence joins TRBV5-4 and TRBJ2-3; a possible D gene is TRBD2 (6 bases). The CDR3 is made up of 15 amino acids. Germline assignment: CDR1 SGHNT and CDR2 YYREEE (reference sequence). Trimming pared 2 bases from V and 5 bases from J, leaving 15 bases between. The chain's CDR3 is CASSFVVRGKDTQYF. The CDR3 nucleotides read TGTGCCAGCAGCTTCGTAGTTCGGGGGAAAGATACGCAGTATTTT.

This clonotype was counted ten times or more. V gene TRBV11-2 combines with J gene TRBJ2-3, with TRBD1 matching 7 bases. The CDR3 extends over 15 amino acids. From germline, CDR1 is SGHAT and CDR2 FQNNGV. Losses at the gene ends were 4 bases for V and 7 bases for J; bases not matched to a gene: 11. The CDR3 DNA reads as TGTGCCAGCAGCTACCGGGACAGTTGGCGAAATACGCAGTATTTT. Translation gives CASSYRDSWRNTQYF.

The chain recombines TRBV5-1 with TRBJ1-5; maybe TRBD1 (5 bases). The V end was cut by 3 bases, the J end by 0 bases, with 10 bases between. There are 15 residues in the CDR3. Looked up from germline, CDR1 is SGHRS and CDR2 is YFSETQ. Here the CDR3 DNA reads TGCGCCAGCAGCTCGACCGGGGGTAGCAATCAGCCCCAGCATTTT. Its protein product is CASSSTGGSNQPQHF.